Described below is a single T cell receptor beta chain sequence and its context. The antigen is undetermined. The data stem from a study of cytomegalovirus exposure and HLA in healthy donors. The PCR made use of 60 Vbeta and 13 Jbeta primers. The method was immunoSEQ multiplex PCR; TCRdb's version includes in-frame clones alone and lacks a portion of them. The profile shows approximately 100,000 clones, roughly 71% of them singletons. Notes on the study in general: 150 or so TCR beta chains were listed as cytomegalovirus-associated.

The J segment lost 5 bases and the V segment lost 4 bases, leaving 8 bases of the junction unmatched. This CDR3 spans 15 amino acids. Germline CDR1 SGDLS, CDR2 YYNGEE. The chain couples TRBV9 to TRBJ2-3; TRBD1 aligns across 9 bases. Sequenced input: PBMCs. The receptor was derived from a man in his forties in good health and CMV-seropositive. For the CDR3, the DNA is TGTGCCAGCAGCCCCCAGCGGGACAGGGTAGATACGCAGTATTTT. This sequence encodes CASSPQRDRVDTQYF.